These T cell receptor beta chains were read from a single sample in a study of CD8+CD57+ T cells in acquired aplastic anemia. TCRdb re-analysed the reads in MiXCR, keeping a single row per CDR3 protein. The sample consists of 80,000 or so distinct CDR3 sequences, over 35% of them appearing once. Specimen: sorted CD4+, CD8+, or CD8+CD57+ T cells (not recorded which) from PBMCs. The receptors come from a human donor in good health, serving as a control. Both conserved end residues are trimmed from each CDR3. A D gene is named only where the DNA matches it firmly.

D gene	J gene	V gene	CDR3 protein
TRBD2	TRBJ2-7	TRBV14	ASSVGGVRGDEQY
.	TRBJ1-1	TRBV10-1	ASTGSQGDTEAF
.	TRBJ2-7	TRBV28	ASTPGAAEQY
.	TRBJ1-4	TRBV6-2/TRBV6-3	ASSYSSTGPVQLF
.	TRBJ2-1	TRBV10-3	ATQRGQGYNEQF
TRBD1	TRBJ2-7	TRBV10-1	ASTIDRDRVYEQY
.	TRBJ1-1	TRBV12-3/TRBV12-4	ASSYSGGSNTEAF
.	TRBJ2-1	TRBV7-2	ASSLERYNEQF
TRBD1	TRBJ2-7	TRBV24-1	ATSDTSGTGDEQY
TRBD2	TRBJ2-1	TRBV6-5	ASSYSPSGTNEQF
TRBD1	TRBJ2-3	TRBV20-1	SAKTGGRTDTQY
TRBD1	TRBJ1-5	TRBV5-8	ASSTQGASQPQH
TRBD2	TRBJ2-3	TRBV25-1	ASSALAGQY
TRBD2	TRBJ2-3	TRBV10-3	AISESERGADY
.	TRBJ1-5	TRBV15	ATSRVLGQNQPQH
TRBD2	TRBJ2-5	TRBV13	ASRLSGQETQY
.	TRBJ1-5	TRBV19	ASSIGRIGQPQH
.	TRBJ1-3	TRBV11-2	ASSLDFLSSSGNTIY
TRBD1	TRBJ1-2	TRBV9	ASSSQGAWYGYT
.	TRBJ1-1	TRBV12-3/TRBV12-4	ASSLASGLNTEAF
.	TRBJ2-1	TRBV7-2	ASSFTDRNEQF
TRBD1	TRBJ2-7	TRBV7-2	ASTGTGIHEQY
.	TRBJ1-4	TRBV2	ASNEWQGSEKLF
TRBD1	TRBJ2-3	TRBV29-1	SVGQGAADTQY
.	TRBJ1-1	TRBV2	ASREQTVDTEAF
.	TRBJ2-7	TRBV20-1	SAGDEQY
TRBD1	TRBJ2-1	TRBV29-1	SVGQGFRSYNEQF
.	TRBJ2-3	TRBV19	ASSITPRGLHA
.	TRBJ2-1	TRBV9	ASSPMTRLFGGEQF
.	TRBJ2-1	TRBV2	ASLLLQGYNEQF
TRBD2	TRBJ2-7	TRBV7-9	ASREAGGTYEQY
.	TRBJ2-7	TRBV29-1	SVPNPGTGYEQY
.	TRBJ2-7	TRBV12-3/TRBV12-4	ASSLSLGASEQY
.	TRBJ1-3	TRBV9	ASSVEGDSGNTIY
.	TRBJ1-1	TRBV27	ASSPTARAEAF
.	TRBJ2-5	TRBV25-1	ASSLRGSETQY
.	TRBJ2-3	TRBV12-3/TRBV12-4	ASSSSADTQY
.	TRBJ1-2	TRBV15	ATSSTPGQDNYGYT
.	TRBJ1-2	TRBV6-1	ASNKQGNYGYT
TRBD1	TRBJ1-2	TRBV13	ASSTRGTAGGYT
.	TRBJ1-3	TRBV20-1	SANRVRTSGNTIY